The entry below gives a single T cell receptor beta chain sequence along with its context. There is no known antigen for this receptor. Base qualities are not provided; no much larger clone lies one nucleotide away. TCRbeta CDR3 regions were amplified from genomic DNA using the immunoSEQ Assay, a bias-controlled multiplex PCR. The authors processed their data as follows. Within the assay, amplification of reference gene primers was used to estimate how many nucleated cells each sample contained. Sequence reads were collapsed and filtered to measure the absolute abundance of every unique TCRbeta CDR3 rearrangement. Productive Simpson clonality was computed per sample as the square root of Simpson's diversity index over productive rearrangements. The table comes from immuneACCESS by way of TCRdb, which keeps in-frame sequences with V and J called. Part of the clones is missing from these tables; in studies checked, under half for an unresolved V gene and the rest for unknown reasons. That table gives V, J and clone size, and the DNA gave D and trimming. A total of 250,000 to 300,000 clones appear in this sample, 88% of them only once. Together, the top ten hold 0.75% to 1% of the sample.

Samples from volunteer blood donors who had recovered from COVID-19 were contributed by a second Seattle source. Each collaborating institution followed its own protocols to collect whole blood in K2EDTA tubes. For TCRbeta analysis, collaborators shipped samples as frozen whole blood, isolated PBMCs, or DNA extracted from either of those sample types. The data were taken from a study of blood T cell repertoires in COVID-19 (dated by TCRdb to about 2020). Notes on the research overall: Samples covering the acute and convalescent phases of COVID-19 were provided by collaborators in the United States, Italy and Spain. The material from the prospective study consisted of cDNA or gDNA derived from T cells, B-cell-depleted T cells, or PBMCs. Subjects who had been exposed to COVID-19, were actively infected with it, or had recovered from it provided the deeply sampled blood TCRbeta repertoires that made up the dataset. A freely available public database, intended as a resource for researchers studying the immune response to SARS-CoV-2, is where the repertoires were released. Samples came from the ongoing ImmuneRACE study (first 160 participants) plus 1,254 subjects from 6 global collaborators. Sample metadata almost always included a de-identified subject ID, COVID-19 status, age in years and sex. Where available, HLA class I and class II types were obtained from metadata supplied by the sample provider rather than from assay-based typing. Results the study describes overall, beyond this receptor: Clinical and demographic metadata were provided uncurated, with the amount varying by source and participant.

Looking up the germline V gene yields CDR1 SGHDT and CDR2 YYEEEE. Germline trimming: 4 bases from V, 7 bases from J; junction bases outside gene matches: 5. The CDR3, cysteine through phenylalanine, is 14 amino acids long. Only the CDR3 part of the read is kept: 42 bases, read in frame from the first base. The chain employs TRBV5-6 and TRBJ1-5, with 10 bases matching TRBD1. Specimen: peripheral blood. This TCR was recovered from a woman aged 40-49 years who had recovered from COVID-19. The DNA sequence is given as TGTGCCAGCAGCCTACCGGGACAGGGGCAGCCCCAGCATTTT. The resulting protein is CASSLPGQGQPQHF.